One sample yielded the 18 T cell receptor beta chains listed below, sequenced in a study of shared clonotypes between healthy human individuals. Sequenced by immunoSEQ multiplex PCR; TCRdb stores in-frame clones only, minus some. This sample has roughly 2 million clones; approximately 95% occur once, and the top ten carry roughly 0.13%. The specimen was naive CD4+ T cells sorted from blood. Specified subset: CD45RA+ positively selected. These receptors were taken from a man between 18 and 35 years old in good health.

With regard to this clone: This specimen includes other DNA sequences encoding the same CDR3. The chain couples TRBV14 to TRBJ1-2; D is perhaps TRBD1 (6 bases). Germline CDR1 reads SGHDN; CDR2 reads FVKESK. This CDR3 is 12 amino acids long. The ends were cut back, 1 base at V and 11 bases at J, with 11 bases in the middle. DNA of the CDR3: TGTGCCAGCAGCCAAGTCGGGGGCGGGTACACCTTC. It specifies CASSQVGGGYTF.

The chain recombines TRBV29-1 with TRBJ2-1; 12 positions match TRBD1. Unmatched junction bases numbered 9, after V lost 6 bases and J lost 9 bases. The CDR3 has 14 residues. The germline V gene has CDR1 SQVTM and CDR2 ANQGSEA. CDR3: CSVRPGTGGSEQFF. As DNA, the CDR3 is TGCAGCGTCCGCCCCGGGACAGGGGGCAGTGAGCAGTTCTTC.

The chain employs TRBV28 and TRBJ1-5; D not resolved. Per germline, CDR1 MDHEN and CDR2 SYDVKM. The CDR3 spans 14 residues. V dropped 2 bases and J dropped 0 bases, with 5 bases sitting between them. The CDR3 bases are TGTGCCAGCAGTTTAGGCAGTAGCAATCAGCCCCAGCATTTT. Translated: CASSLGSSNQPQHF.

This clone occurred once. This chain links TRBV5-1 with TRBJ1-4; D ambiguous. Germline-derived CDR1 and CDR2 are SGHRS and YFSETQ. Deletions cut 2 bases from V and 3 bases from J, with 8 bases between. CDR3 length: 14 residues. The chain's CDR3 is CASSLQTPNEKLFF. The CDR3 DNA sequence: TGCGCCAGCAGCTTACAAACACCTAATGAAAAACTGTTTTTT.

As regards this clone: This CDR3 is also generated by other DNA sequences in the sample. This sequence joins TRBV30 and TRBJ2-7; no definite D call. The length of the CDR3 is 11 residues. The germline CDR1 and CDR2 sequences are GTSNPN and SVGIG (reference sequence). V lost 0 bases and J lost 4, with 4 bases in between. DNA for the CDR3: TGTGCCTGGAGTGTGGATTACGAGCAGTACTTC. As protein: CAWSVDYEQYF.

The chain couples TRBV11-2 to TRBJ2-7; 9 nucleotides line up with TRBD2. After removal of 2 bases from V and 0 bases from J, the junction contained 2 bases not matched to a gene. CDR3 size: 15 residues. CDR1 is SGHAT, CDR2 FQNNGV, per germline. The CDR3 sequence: CASSLISGSSYEQYF. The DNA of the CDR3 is TGTGCCAGCAGCTTAATTAGCGGGAGCTCCTACGAGCAGTACTTC.

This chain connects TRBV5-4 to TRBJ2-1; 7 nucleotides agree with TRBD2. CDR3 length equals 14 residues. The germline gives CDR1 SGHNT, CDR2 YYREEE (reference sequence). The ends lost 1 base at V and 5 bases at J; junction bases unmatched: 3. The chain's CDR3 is CASSLLGRDNEQFF. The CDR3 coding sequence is TGTGCCAGCAGCTTGTTGGGGAGGGACAATGAGCAGTTCTTC. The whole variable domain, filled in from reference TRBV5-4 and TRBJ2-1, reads ETGVTQSPTHLIKTRGQQVTLRCSSQSGHNTVSWYQQALGQGPQFIFQYYREEENGRGNFPPRFSGLQFPNYSSELNVNALELDDSALYLCASSLLGRDNEQFFGPGTRLTVL.

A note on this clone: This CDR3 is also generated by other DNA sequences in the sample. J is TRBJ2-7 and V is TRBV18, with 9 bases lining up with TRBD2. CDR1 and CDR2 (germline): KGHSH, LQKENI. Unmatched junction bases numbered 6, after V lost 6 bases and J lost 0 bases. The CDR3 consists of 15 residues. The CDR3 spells CASSQTSGSSYEQYF. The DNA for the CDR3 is TGTGCCAGCTCCCAGACTAGCGGAAGCTCCTACGAGCAGTACTTC. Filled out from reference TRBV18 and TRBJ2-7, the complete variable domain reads NAGVMQNPRHLVRRRGQEARLRCSPMKGHSHVYWYRQLPEEGLKFMVYLQKENIIDESGMPKERFSAEFPKEGPSILRIQQVVRGDSAAYFCASSQTSGSSYEQYFGPGTRLTVT.

CDR3 residues: CASSKQGNEQYF. CDR3 DNA: TGTGCCAGCAGTAAACAGGGAAACGAGCAGTACTTC. The rearrangement uses TRBV25-1 and TRBJ2-7; D is possibly TRBD1 (6 bases). The V end was cut by 5 bases, the J end by 5 bases, with 10 bases between. Germline V gene sequence: CDR1 MGHDK, CDR2 SYGVNS. This CDR3 spans 12 amino acids.

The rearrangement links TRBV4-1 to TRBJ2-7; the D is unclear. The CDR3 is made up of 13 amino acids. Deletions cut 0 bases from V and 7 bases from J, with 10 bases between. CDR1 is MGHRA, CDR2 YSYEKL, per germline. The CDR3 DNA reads TGCGCCAGCAGCCAAGAAGCCTTGCGGGAGCAGTACTTC. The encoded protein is CASSQEALREQYF.

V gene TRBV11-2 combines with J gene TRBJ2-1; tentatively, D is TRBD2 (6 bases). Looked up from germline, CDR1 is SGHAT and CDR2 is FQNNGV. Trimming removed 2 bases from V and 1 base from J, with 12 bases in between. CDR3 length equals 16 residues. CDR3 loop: CASSLPGTVSYNEQFF. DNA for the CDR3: TGTGCCAGCAGCTTACCGGGGACTGTTTCCTACAATGAGCAGTTCTTC.

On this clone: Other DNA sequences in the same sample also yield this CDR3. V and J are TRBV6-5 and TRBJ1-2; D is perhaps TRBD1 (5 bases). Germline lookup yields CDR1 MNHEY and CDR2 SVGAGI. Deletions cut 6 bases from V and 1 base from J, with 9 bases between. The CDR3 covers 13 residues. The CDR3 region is CASSRGVNYGYTF. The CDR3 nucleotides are TGTGCCAGCAGCCGAGGGGTTAACTATGGCTACACCTTC.

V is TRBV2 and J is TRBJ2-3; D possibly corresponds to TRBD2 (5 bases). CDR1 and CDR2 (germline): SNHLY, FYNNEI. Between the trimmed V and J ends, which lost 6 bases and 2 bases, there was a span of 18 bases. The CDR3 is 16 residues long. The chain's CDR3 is CASSPGLATITDTQYF. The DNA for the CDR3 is TGTGCCAGCAGCCCCGGACTCGCTACAATCACAGATACGCAGTATTTT. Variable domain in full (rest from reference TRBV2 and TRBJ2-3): EPEVTQTPSHQVTQMGQEVILRCVPISNHLYFYWYRQILGQKVEFLVSFYNNEISEKSEIFDDQFSVERPDGSNFTLKIRSTKLEDSAMYFCASSPGLATITDTQYFGPGTRLTVL.

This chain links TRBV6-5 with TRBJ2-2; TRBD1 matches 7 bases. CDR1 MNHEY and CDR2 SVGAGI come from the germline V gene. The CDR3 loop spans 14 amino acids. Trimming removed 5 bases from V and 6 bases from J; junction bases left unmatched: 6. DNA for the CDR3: TGTGCCAGCAGTACCAGACAGGGATCCGGGGAGCTGTTTTTT. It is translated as CASSTRQGSGELFF.

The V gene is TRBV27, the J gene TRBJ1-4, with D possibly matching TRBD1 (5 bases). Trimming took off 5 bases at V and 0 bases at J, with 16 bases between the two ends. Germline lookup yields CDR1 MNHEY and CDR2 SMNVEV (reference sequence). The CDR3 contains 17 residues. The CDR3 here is CASSPAPGRSTNEKLFF. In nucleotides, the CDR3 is TGTGCCAGCAGTCCTGCACCGGGACGGTCAACTAATGAAAAACTGTTTTTT.

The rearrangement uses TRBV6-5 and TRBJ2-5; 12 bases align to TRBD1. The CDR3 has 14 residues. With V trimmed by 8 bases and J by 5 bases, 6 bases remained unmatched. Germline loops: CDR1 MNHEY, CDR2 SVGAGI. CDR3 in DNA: TGTGCCAGCGGGGACAGGGGGCGGTCGGAGACCCAGTACTTC. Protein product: CASGDRGRSETQYF.

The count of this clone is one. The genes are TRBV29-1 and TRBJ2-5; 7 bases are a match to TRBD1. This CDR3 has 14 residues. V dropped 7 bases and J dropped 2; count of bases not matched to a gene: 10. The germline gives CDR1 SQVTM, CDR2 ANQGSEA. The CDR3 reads CSGNPGQNQETQYF. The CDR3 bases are TGCAGCGGTAATCCGGGACAGAATCAAGAGACCCAGTACTTC.

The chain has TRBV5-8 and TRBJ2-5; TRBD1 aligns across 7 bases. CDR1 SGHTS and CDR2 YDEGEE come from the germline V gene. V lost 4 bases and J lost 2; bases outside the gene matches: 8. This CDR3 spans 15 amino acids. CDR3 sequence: CASSLRDRAQETQYF. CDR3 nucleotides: TGTGCCAGCAGCCTGCGTGACAGGGCGCAAGAGACCCAGTACTTC.